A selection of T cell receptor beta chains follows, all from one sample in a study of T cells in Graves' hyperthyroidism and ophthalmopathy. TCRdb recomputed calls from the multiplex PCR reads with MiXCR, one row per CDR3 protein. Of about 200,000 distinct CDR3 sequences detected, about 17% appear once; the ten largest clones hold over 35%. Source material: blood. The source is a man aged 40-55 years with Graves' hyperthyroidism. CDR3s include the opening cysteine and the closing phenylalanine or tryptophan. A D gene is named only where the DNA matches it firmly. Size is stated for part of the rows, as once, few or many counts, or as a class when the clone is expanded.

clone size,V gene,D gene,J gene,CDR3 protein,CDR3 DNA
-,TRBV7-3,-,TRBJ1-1,CASRSRRGNTEAFF,TGTGCCAGCAGATCAAGGCGGGGGAACACTGAAGCTTTCTTT
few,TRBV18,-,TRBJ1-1,CASSPPAGVVGTEASF,TGTGCCAGCTCACCACCGGCAGGGGTTGTGGGCACTGAAGCTTCCTTT
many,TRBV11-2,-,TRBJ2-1,CASSSAQGTEQFF,TGTGCCAGCAGCTCCGCTCAGGGGACTGAGCAGTTCTTC
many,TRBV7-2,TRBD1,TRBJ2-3,CASSPGRGPDTQYF,TGTGCCAGCAGCCCCGGCAGGGGGCCAGATACGCAGTATTTT
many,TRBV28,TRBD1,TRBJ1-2,CASSLAQGGGYTF,TGTGCCAGCAGTTTAGCACAGGGGGGTGGCTACACCTTC
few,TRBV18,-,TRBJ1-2,CASSPTQASYGYTF,TGTGCCAGCTCACCAACCCAGGCCAGCTATGGCTACACCTTC
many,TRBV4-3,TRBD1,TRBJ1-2,CASSQDPGTANYGYTF,TGCGCCAGCAGCCAAGATCCCGGGACAGCTAACTATGGCTACACCTTC
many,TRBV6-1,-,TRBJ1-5,CASSEGGTGQPQHF,TGTGCCAGCAGTGAAGGGGGAACCGGACAGCCCCAGCATTTT
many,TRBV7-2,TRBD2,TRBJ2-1,CASSSLLAGFYNEQFF,TGTGCCAGCAGCTCCTTACTAGCGGGGTTCTACAATGAGCAGTTCTTC
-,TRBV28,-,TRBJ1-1,CASSPSRLMALRMNTEAFF,TGTGCCAGCAGCCCCTCGCGTCTCATGGCATTACGCATGAACACTGAAGCTTTCTTT
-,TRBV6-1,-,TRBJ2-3,CASSEGRGADTQYF,TGTGCCAGCAGTGAAGGTCGAGGGGCAGATACGCAGTATTTT
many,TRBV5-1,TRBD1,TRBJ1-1,CASSPTGETEAFF,TGCGCCAGCAGCCCGACAGGGGAGACTGAAGCTTTCTTT
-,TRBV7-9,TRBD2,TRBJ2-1,CASSLVASGNNEQFF,TGTGCCAGCAGCTTAGTGGCTAGCGGGAACAATGAGCAGTTCTTC
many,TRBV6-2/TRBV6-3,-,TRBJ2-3,CASSPNSASTDTQYF,TGTGCCAGCAGCCCCAACTCGGCTAGCACAGATACGCAGTATTTT
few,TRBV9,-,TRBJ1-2,CASSNGGGGYSYTF,TGTGCCAGCAGCAATGGCGGGGGCGGCTATAGCTACACCTTC
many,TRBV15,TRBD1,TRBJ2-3,CATSRRTGKTDTQYF,TGTGCCACCAGCAGACGGACAGGGAAGACAGATACGCAGTATTTT
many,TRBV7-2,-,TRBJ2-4,CASSGRGARSVAKNIQYF,TGTGCCAGCAGTGGGCGGGGTGCTCGCAGCGTAGCCAAAAACATTCAGTACTTC
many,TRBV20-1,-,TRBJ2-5,CSAPGGAQYF,TGCAGTGCCCCTGGAGGGGCCCAGTACTTC
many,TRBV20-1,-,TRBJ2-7,CSADPGEKVYEQYF,TGCAGTGCGGACCCAGGGGAAAAGGTCTACGAGCAGTACTTC
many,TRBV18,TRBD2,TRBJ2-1,CASHERGTYNEQFF,TGTGCCAGCCACGAGCGGGGCACCTACAATGAGCAGTTCTTC
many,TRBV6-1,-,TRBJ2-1,CASAPPGSGFKDEQFF,TGTGCCAGCGCACCCCCGGGCAGCGGGTTTAAGGATGAGCAGTTCTTC
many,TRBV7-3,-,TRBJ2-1,CASSLTGGGDEQFF,TGTGCCAGCAGCTTAACAGGGGGGGGGGATGAGCAGTTCTTC
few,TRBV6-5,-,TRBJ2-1,CASSYSTLRAYNEQFF,TGTGCCAGCAGTTACTCGACTTTGCGGGCCTACAATGAGCAGTTCTTC
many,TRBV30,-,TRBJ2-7,CAWSTKPYEQYF,TGTGCCTGGAGTACAAAGCCCTACGAGCAGTACTTC
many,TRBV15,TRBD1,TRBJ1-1,CATSRDPDRDTEAFF,TGTGCCACCAGCAGAGATCCGGACAGGGACACTGAAGCTTTCTTT
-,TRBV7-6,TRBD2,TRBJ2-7,CASRGTAGGWEQYF,TGTGCCAGCAGAGGGACGGCCGGGGGGTGGGAGCAGTACTTC
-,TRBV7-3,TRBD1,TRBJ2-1,CASSLSRDRGLNEQFF,TGTGCCAGCAGCTTATCCCGGGACAGGGGATTGAATGAGCAGTTCTTC
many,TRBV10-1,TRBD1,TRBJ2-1,CASSELGQGYNEQFF,TGCGCCAGCAGTGAGTTGGGACAGGGCTACAATGAGCAGTTCTTC
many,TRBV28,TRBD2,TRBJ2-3,CASSYSGGYTDTQYF,TGTGCCAGCAGCTATAGCGGGGGGTACACAGATACGCAGTATTTT
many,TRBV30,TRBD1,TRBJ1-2,CASRNSGTGGYTF,TGTGCCTCCCGAAACTCCGGGACAGGGGGCTACACCTTC
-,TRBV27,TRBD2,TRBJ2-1,CASSSRTSGRSYNEQFF,TGTGCCAGCAGTTCCCGGACTAGCGGGAGGTCCTACAATGAGCAGTTCTTC
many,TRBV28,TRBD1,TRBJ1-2,CASSPRGSRDGYTF,TGTGCCAGCAGCCCCAGGGGGTCTAGGGATGGCTACACCTTC
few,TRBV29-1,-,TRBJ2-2,CSVDQGNTGELFF,TGCAGCGTTGACCAGGGGAACACCGGGGAGCTGTTTTTT
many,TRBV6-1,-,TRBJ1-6,CASSPRKGNSPLHF,TGTGCCAGCAGTCCCCGGAAAGGGAACTCACCCCTCCACTTT
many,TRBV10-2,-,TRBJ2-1,CASSEWGAAARDEQFF,TGCGCCAGCAGTGAGTGGGGAGCTGCAGCGCGCGATGAGCAGTTCTTC
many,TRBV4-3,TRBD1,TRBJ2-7,CASSQDHRQGGHEQYF,TGCGCCAGCAGCCAAGATCATCGACAGGGTGGCCACGAGCAGTACTTC
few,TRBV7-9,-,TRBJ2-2,CASSSGGPRLTGELFF,TGTGCCAGCAGCTCTGGGGGACCACGGTTGACCGGGGAGCTGTTTTTT
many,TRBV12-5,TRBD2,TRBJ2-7,CASGISGGYEQYF,TGTGCTAGTGGGATTAGCGGGGGTTACGAGCAGTACTTC
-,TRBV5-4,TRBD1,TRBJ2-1,CASSTYRGARQFF,TGTGCCAGCAGCACGTACAGGGGCGCACGGCAGTTCTTC
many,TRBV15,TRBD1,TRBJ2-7,CATSPRTGDEQYF,TGTGCCACCAGCCCCCGGACAGGAGACGAGCAGTACTTC
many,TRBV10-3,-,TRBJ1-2,CAISATGGNYGYTF,TGTGCCATCAGTGCTACCGGGGGGAACTATGGCTACACCTTC
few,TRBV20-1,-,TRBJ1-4,CSARASGAGEKLFF,TGCAGTGCTAGAGCTTCGGGGGCAGGAGAAAAACTGTTTTTT
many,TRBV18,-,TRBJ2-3,CASSTETGTQYF,TGTGCCAGCTCAACGGAAACGGGTACGCAGTATTTT
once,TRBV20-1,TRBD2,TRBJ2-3,CSATSRTSGKRADTQYF,TGCAGTGCTACTTCCCGGACTAGCGGGAAACGCGCAGATACGCAGTATTTT